This entry concerns a single TCR beta chain. Its cognate antigen has yet to be identified. There are no base qualities to consult, and no much larger clone falls within one base. The CDR3 has 14 amino acids, counting the end cysteine and phenylalanine. Just the 42-base CDR3 DNA is kept, in frame starting at base 1. Deletion took 1 base off V and 1 base off J, with a span of 7 bases between the germline ends. CDR1 and CDR2, looked up from the germline V gene, are SGHVS and FQNEAQ. Donors were healthy HIV-negative adults with no recently reported acute infections or vaccinations. Every donor was a Caucasian adult living in Nashville, Tennessee, USA. CD4+ T cells were enriched through magnetic negative selection, after which naive cells were positively selected on CD45RA and the remaining negative fraction served as the memory subset. Blood was obtained by leukapheresis, after which PBMCs were separated by Ficoll-Histopaque density gradient centrifugation and cryopreserved in liquid nitrogen vapor phase. Analytical flow cytometry was used to check the purity and quantity of every magnetically sorted T cell population. Genomic DNA was isolated from every sorted fraction and measured by UV absorbance on a Nanodrop 2000c.

The data belong to a study of shared clonotypes between healthy human individuals (dated by TCRdb to the early 2020s). Concerning the study at large: A few men and a couple of women, aged 18 to 49 years, made up the cohort. Different laboratories and diverse techniques were used to prepare libraries and sequence TCR repertoires, to increase sequencing depth and limit assay-specific biases. Leukapheresis yielded between about 0.94 and 10 billion PBMCs per donor. For each donor, three plates each were used for CD4 naive and CD4 memory, two plates were used for CD8 naive, and one plate was used for CD8 memory. To estimate repertoire size and how much clonotypes are shared between individuals, the study performed deep sequencing of blood TCR repertoires from roughly five healthy adults. Results and caveats for the whole study, not just this receptor: The small number of donors limited the genetic and exposure-history diversity represented. When a handful of donors were compared, the shared fraction of clonotypes was 5% to 6.5% for naive CD4, around 3.6% for naive CD8, about 2.5% for memory CD4, and less than 0.5% for memory CD8. Based on pairwise subsampling, the degree of clonotype sharing among donors was expected to be affected by sequencing depth. Even with the large sequencing depth, rarefaction of the sorted-subset datasets indicated that sequencing was incomplete. Higher generation probabilities were observed for clonotypes shared by all four sorted-subset donors than for non-shared clonotypes. Larger estimated clonotype richness was generally found for naive subsets than for memory subsets. Sampling was restricted to blood, and TCR repertoires in tissues likely differ from the TCR repertoires found in blood.

Using the deep immunoSEQ assay, multiplex PCR amplified TCR CDR3 regions from genomic DNA. Extracted genomic DNA from each cell subset was distributed evenly across all wells of several immunoSEQ 96-well plates, and each plate was treated as a replicate. For sorted subsets, each replicate PCR was loaded with approximately 200 ng genomic DNA, equivalent to 25,000 to 30,000 T cell genomes. Purified libraries were quantified with a Qubit 3.0 fluorometer, sized on a Bioanalyzer 2100, and re-quantified with the KAPA Library Quantification kit. Each immunoSEQ 96-well plate was sequenced on its own single-read 150-cycle Illumina NextSeq 550 flow cell. Per the authors' processing: The immunoSEQ output contained only junctional sequences without quality scores, so filtering could not match that applied to full-length reads. Sequences were annotated with PyIR, a Python wrapper for IgBLAST v1.9, and V/J genes and CDR3 were assigned using IMGT germline references. Any read was removed if the V/J assignment was weak (E-value above 1e-6), the CDR3 was missing, or the read contained stop codons, out-of-frame junctions, or ambiguous translated residues. V3J clonotypes were defined as sequences sharing the same inferred V gene, J gene, and CDR3 amino acid sequence. Percentage overlap between repertoires was calculated by dividing the number of shared unique clonotypes by the size of the smaller repertoire. Repertoire richness was assessed with RTK rarefaction, the Chao1 estimator, and Recon v2.1 estimates of unobserved clonotypes. OLGA was used to compute generation probabilities for all TCRbeta clonotypes that the gDNA method yielded from a handful of donors. TCRdb mirrors the immuneACCESS table, restricted to in-frame sequences. Some clones are absent from its copies; in checked studies, under half trace to an unresolved V gene, and the reason for the others is unknown. V and J calls and clone size follow that table, whereas D and trimming were derived from the DNA. The sample profile shows some 790,000 clones; roughly 72% of them were found once. Less than 2% of the sample lies in the top ten.

Sequencing was performed on memory CD4+ T cells sorted from blood. The cell subset or site tag for this specimen amounts to: CD45RA-negative fraction. The sequence was collected from a woman in her twenties or thirties in good health. The chain is encoded by TRBV7-8 joined to TRBJ2-5; the D gene is unclear. DNA sequence: TGTGCCAGCAGCTTAGTCGGCGCCCAAGAGACCCAGTACTTC. Its translation reads: CASSLVGAQETQYF. When the CDR3 is completed using the reference TRBV7-8 and TRBJ2-5 genes on either side, the full variable domain is GAGVSQSPRYKVAKRGQDVALRCDPISGHVSLFWYQQALGQGPEFLTYFQNEAQLDKSGLPSDRFFAERPEGSVSTLKIQRTQQEDSAVYLCASSLVGAQETQYFGPGTRLLVL.